Listed here are 8 T cell receptor beta chains from one sample, sequenced in a study of CD8+ T cells in alopecia areata. Following RNA extraction, reverse transcription yielded cDNA that acted as the sequencing template. Data came from immunoSEQ multiplex PCR; TCRdb stores just in-frame clones and leaves some out. The sample includes roughly 120,000 clones, around 50% of them seen just once. Treatment indicated: oral pan-JAK inhibitor, 5-10 mg twice daily. The input for sequencing was CD8+ T cells sorted from blood, taken at week 24, from a patient treated with tofacitinib. These receptors were obtained from a human donor with alopecia areata.

The gene calls are TRBV15 and TRBJ1-2, with D maybe TRBD1 (6 bases). This CDR3 is built from 15 residues. Trimming removed 0 bases at V and 4 bases at J, with 12 bases between. Germline-derived CDR1 and CDR2 are LNHNV and YYDKDF (reference sequence). In nucleotides, the CDR3 is TGTGCCACCAGCAGAGAGGCCGGACAGATCTATGGCTACACCTTC. Translating it yields CATSREAGQIYGYTF.

This rearrangement joins TRBV4-3 to TRBJ1-6; 7 nucleotides line up with TRBD1. The V gene's germline CDR1 is LGHNA and CDR2 YSLEER. The V segment lost 4 bases and the J segment 9 bases; nucleotides outside the gene matches: 9. The CDR3 sequence is 15 residues long. CDR3 amino acids: CASSRLTGTGSPLHF. The CDR3 bases are TGCGCCAGCAGCCGGCTGACAGGGACCGGTTCACCCCTCCACTTT.

This clone was seen more than once but under ten times. This rearrangement joins TRBV7-9 to TRBJ1-1; D is undetermined. Germline lookup yields CDR1 SEHNR and CDR2 FQNEAQ (reference sequence). The V end was cut by 4 bases, the J end by 0 bases, with 6 bases between. CDR3 length: 13 residues. CDR3 coding DNA: TGTGCCAGCAGCTCCCCACTGAACACTGAAGCTTTCTTT. It codes for CASSSPLNTEAFF.

This clone has a handful of counts. CDR3 loop: CASSQDLGAEAFF. The CDR3, as DNA: TGTGCCAGCAGCCAAGATCTGGGTGCTGAAGCTTTCTTT. The chain is built from TRBV4-2 and TRBJ1-1; no definite D call. Germline assignment: CDR1 LGHNA and CDR2 YNFKEQ. V was clipped by 0 bases and J by 6 bases, with 8 bases between them. The CDR3 is 13 residues long.

The chain's CDR3 is CASRPTSGGTDTQYF. CDR3 DNA: TGTGCCAGTAGACCGACTAGCGGGGGCACAGATACGCAGTATTTT. The chain couples TRBV2 to TRBJ2-3; 11 bases map to TRBD2. The trim removed 9 bases at V and 1 base at J, leaving 6 bases unmatched. The CDR3 is 15 residues long. Germline assignment: CDR1 SNHLY and CDR2 FYNNEI. The full variable domain, completed using reference TRBV2 and TRBJ2-3, is EPEVTQTPSHQVTQMGQEVILRCVPISNHLYFYWYRQILGQKVEFLVSFYNNEISEKSEIFDDQFSVERPDGSNFTLKIRSTKLEDSAMYFCASRPTSGGTDTQYFGPGTRLTVL.

The V gene is TRBV7-9, the J gene TRBJ2-5; 16 bases match TRBD2. From germline, CDR1 is SEHNR and CDR2 FQNEAQ (reference sequence). This CDR3 is 16 amino acids long. Unmatched junction bases numbered 3, after V lost 3 bases and J lost 5 bases. The CDR3 is CASSLGLAGGPETQYF. CDR3 DNA: TGTGCCAGCAGCTTGGGACTAGCGGGGGGGCCGGAGACCCAGTACTTC.

The table lists this clone with a few counts. This chain connects TRBV25-1 to TRBJ2-7, with a tentative D call TRBD1 (6 bases). The CDR3 loop spans 11 amino acids. Germline V gene data show CDR1 as MGHDK and CDR2 as SYGVNS. V lost 8 bases to trimming and J lost 5 bases, with 10 bases between them. CDR3 nucleotides: TGTGCCAGCGAACAGGGCCACGAGCAGTACTTC. This codes for CASEQGHEQYF.

V usage is TRBV5-6 and J usage is TRBJ1-1; D ambiguous. V lost 0 bases, J lost 4 bases, and 7 bases lay in between. Germline loops: CDR1 SGHDT, CDR2 YYEEEE. The CDR3 is 13 amino acids. As DNA, the CDR3 is TGTGCCAGCAGCTTGGCAGAGGGCACTGAAGCTTTCTTT. Its translation: CASSLAEGTEAFF.